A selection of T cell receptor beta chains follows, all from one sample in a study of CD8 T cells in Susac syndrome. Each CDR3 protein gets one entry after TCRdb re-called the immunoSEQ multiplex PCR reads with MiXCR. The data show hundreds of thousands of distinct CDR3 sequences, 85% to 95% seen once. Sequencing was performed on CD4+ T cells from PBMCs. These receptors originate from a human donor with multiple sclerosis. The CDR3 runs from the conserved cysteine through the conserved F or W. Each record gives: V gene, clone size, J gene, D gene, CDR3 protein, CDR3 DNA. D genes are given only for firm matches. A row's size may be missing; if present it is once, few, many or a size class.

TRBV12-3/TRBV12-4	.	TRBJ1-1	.	CASSPLTGAGVAFF	TGTGCCAGCAGCCCCTTGACAGGCGCCGGAGTGGCTTTCTTT
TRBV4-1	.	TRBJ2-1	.	CASSQPLGTPEQFF	TGCGCCAGCAGCCAACCCCTTGGGACTCCTGAGCAGTTCTTC
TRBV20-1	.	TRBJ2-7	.	CSAGAFGAHYEQYF	TGCAGTGCTGGGGCTTTCGGGGCCCACTACGAGCAGTACTTC
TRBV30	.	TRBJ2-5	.	CAWSPPRRVLETQYF	TGTGCCTGGAGTCCCCCCCGCCGAGTCCTAGAGACCCAGTACTTC
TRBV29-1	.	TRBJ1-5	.	CSVGGAGSNQPQHF	TGCAGCGTTGGGGGGGCAGGGAGCAATCAGCCCCAGCATTTT
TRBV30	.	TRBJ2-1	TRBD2	CAWSHGGDEQFF	TGTGCCTGGAGTCACGGGGGGGATGAGCAGTTCTTC
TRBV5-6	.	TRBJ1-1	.	CASSFLWPGPNTEAFF	TGTGCCAGCAGTTTTCTTTGGCCAGGGCCGAACACTGAAGCTTTCTTT
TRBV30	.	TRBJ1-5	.	CAWSPGAGGLEHF	TGTGCCTGGAGTCCTGGGGCGGGAGGCCTTGAGCATTTT
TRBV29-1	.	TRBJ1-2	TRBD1	CSVELPGGRNYGYTF	TGCAGCGTTGAATTGCCAGGGGGTCGTAACTATGGCTACACCTTC
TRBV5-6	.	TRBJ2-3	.	CASSQQATDTQYF	TGTGCCAGCAGCCAGCAGGCGACGGATACGCAGTATTTT
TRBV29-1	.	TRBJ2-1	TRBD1	CSVVDRDRGIHEQFF	TGCAGCGTTGTGGACCGGGACAGGGGGATTCATGAGCAGTTCTTC
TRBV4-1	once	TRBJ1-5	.	CASSQSGQSDQPQHF	TGCGCCAGCAGCCAGAGCGGACAGAGTGATCAGCCCCAGCATTTT
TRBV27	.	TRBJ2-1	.	CASRTTGGHEQFF	TGTGCCAGCAGGACGACAGGAGGGCATGAGCAGTTCTTC
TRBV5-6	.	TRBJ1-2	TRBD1	CASSSIPGQGARGYTF	TGTGCCAGCAGCTCTATTCCGGGACAGGGGGCGCGCGGCTACACCTTC
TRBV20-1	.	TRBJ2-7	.	CSARVPGGLADEQYF	TGCAGTGCTAGAGTACCCGGGGGCCTCGCCGACGAGCAGTACTTC
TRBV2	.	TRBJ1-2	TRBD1	CASSGGTGDGYTF	TGTGCCAGCAGTGGGGGGACAGGGGATGGCTACACCTTC
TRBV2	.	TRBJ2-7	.	CASRLRESSYEQYF	TGTGCCAGCAGACTCCGGGAGAGCTCCTACGAGCAGTACTTC
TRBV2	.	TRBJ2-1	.	CASSGTQGQFF	TGTGCCAGCAGCGGAACCCAGGGGCAGTTCTTC
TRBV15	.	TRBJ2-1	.	CATSRRGLATSDEQFF	TGTGCCACCAGCAGGCGGGGTCTAGCTACGTCTGATGAGCAGTTCTTC
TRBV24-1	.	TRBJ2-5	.	CATSDRVRDRAQYF	TGTGCCACCAGTGATCGAGTGAGGGATCGGGCCCAGTACTTC
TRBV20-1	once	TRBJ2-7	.	CSARDRQGRLEQYF	TGCAGTGCTAGAGATCGTCAGGGACGCTTGGAGCAGTACTTC
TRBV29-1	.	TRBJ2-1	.	CSVEDKFETAAYNEQFF	TGCAGCGTTGAAGATAAATTCGAGACGGCCGCCTACAATGAGCAGTTCTTC
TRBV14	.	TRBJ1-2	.	CASSQAGGPGYTF	TGTGCCAGCAGCCAGGCCGGGGGACCTGGCTACACCTTC
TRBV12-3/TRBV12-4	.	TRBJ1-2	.	CASSPALRDGYTF	TGTGCCAGCAGTCCCGCCCTGAGGGATGGCTACACCTTC
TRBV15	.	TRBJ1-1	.	CATSRANRVTEAFF	TGTGCCACCAGCAGAGCAAACAGGGTAACTGAAGCTTTCTTT
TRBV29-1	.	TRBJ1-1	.	CSVAKQGLGTEAFF	TGCAGCGTAGCCAAACAGGGTTTGGGCACTGAAGCTTTCTTT
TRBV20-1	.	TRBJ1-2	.	CSASVGTRNYGYTF	TGCAGTGCTAGCGTCGGGACTAGGAACTATGGCTACACCTTC
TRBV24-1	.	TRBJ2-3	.	CATSDFSRRSYTDTQYF	TGTGCCACCAGTGATTTCAGCAGGAGGAGTTACACAGATACGCAGTATTTT
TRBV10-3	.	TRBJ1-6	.	CAINNRAGDNSPLHF	TGTGCCATCAACAATAGGGCAGGGGATAATTCACCCCTCCACTTT
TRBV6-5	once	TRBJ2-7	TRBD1	CASSSLDRGEQYF	TGTGCCAGCAGTAGTCTCGACAGGGGCGAGCAGTACTTC
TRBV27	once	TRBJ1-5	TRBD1	CASSSPGGRNQPQHF	TGTGCCAGCAGTTCCCCAGGGGGCCGCAATCAGCCCCAGCATTTT
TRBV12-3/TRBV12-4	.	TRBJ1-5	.	CASSRRTAYQPQHF	TGTGCCAGCAGCCGTCGGACTGCTTATCAGCCCCAGCATTTT
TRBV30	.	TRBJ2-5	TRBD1	CAWSAGTGRRETQYF	TGTGCCTGGAGCGCCGGGACAGGGAGGCGAGAGACCCAGTACTTC
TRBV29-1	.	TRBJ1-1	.	CSVGPSEGGAFF	TGCAGCGTTGGACCCTCGGAGGGTGGAGCTTTCTTT
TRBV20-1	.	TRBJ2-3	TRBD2	CSARVGVAGDSDTQYF	TGCAGTGCTAGAGTAGGGGTAGCGGGGGACTCAGATACGCAGTATTTT
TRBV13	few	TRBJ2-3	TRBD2	CASSLSGERSTDTQYF	TGTGCCAGCAGCCTCAGCGGGGAGAGGAGCACAGATACGCAGTATTTT
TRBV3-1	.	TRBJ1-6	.	CASGNTASPLHF	TGTGCCAGCGGAAACACGGCGTCACCCCTCCACTTT
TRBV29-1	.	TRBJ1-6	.	CSVSGPRDNSPLHF	TGCAGCGTTTCTGGACCGAGGGATAATTCACCCCTCCACTTT
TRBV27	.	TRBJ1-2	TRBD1	CASRWAGGQGGYTF	TGTGCCAGCAGATGGGCAGGGGGGCAGGGTGGCTACACCTTC
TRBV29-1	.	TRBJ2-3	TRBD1	CSLEQGLGDTQYF	TGCAGCTTAGAACAGGGGCTGGGAGATACGCAGTATTTT
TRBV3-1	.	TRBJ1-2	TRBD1	CASSRLYTGQGIYGYTF	TGTGCCAGCAGCCGCCTCTATACCGGACAGGGGATATATGGCTACACCTTC
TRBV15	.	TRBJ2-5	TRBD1	CATSRDATGGKETQYF	TGTGCCACCAGCAGAGATGCAACAGGGGGGAAAGAGACCCAGTACTTC
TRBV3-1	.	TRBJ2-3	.	CASSQGWDTYTDTQYF	TGTGCCAGCAGCCAGGGCTGGGACACCTACACAGATACGCAGTATTTT
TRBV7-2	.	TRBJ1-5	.	CASSLMTDSNQPQHF	TGTGCCAGCAGCCTAATGACGGATAGCAATCAGCCCCAGCATTTT
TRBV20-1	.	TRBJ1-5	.	CSARDWGSNQPQHF	TGCAGTGCCAGAGATTGGGGGAGCAATCAGCCCCAGCATTTT
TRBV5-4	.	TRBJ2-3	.	CASSFPGLSTDTQYF	TGTGCCAGCAGCTTCCCGGGACTGAGCACAGATACGCAGTATTTT